The sequence of this T cell receptor beta chain was determined in a study of blood T cell repertoires in COVID-19. Study information: T cells, B-cell-depleted T cells, or PBMCs supplied cDNA or gDNA.

Original processing notes: Reference gene primers were amplified, and this amplification served to estimate nucleated cell counts. Assay used: immunoSEQ multiplex PCR; TCRdb lists only in-frame clones, some missing. V and J calls plus clone size are reproduced from that table; the DNA served to infer D and trimming. The table includes about 300,000 clones, around 86% detected once. Germline lookup yields CDR1 SGHTA and CDR2 FQGNSA. V was shortened by 8 bases and J by 4 bases, with 17 bases between the two germline ends. The CDR3 totals 15 residues. The TCR originated in a human donor in a cohort sampled during active COVID-19. The chain couples TRBV7-2 to TRBJ2-2; D is perhaps TRBD1 (5 bases). The sequencing sample was made of peripheral blood. The DNA of the CDR3 is TGTGCCAGCGTCGTGTCTTGGACATTCACCGGGGAGCTGTTTTTT. Amino acid sequence: CASVVSWTFTGELFF.